What follows are 32 T cell receptor beta chains derived from one specimen sequenced in a study of a mutant IDH1 vaccine in newly diagnosed glioma. Time point meaning: week 35, safety follow-up. Vaccine doses each comprised 300 ug of mutant IDH1 20-mer peptide, with topical imiquimod. Only in-frame clones appear in the TCRdb table, and some are missing; sequencing was by immunoSEQ multiplex PCR. The sample contains about 69,000 clones, about 87% of which appear only once. No antigen has been assigned to these receptors. Sequencing used PBMCs, obtained from a glioma patient whose treatment included an IDH1 peptide vaccine. The receptors were sampled from a young man with glioma.

The chain recombines TRBV5-6 with TRBJ2-5; D possibly matches TRBD1 or TRBD2 (5 bases each). Germline CDR1 and CDR2: SGHDT and YYEEEE. The V gene lost 4 bases and the J gene lost 3 bases, with 13 bases spanning the gap. The CDR3 runs to 14 residues. The CDR3 coding sequence is TGTGCCAGCAGCCTAGGGACCCTCAAAGAGACCCAGTACTTC. Translating gives CASSLGTLKETQYF.

The chain uses TRBV18 and TRBJ2-5; TRBD1 agrees at 8 bases. The closer fit of TRBJ2-7 to the DNA end suggests the J call may be wrong. The length of the CDR3 is 14 residues. Germline assignment: CDR1 KGHSH and CDR2 LQKENI. The CDR3 reads CASSQDRDSYEQYF. The DNA for the CDR3 is TGTGCCAGCTCACAGGACAGGGACTCCTACGAGCAGTACTTC.

This chain links TRBV6-5 with TRBJ1-1; D perhaps matches TRBD1 (5 bases). Germline values: CDR1 MNHEY, CDR2 SVGAGI. Deletions cut 5 bases from V and 11 bases from J, with 12 bases between. CDR3 length: 11 amino acids. CDR3 sequence: CASSKGFYAFF. In nucleotides, the CDR3 is TGTGCCAGCAGTAAGGGGTTTTACGCTTTCTTT.

The chain has TRBV28 and TRBJ1-5; D not resolved. CDR1 is MDHEN and CDR2 is SYDVKM in the germline V gene. The CDR3 has 14 residues. V was cut by 5 bases and J by 5 bases, with 13 bases left in between. CDR3: CASSQAGLYQPQHF. CDR3 in DNA: TGTGCCAGCAGTCAGGCCGGGCTTTATCAGCCCCAGCATTTT.

This rearrangement joins TRBV30 to TRBJ2-1, with D possibly TRBD2 on 6 matching bases. The CDR3 has 12 residues. V dropped 6 bases and J dropped 7 bases, with 13 bases sitting between them. Germline-derived CDR1 and CDR2 are GTSNPN and SVGIG (reference sequence). The CDR3 nucleotides read TGTGCCTGCTTTTACGGGGGAAATGAGCAGTTCTTC. Amino acids: CACFYGGNEQFF.

The chain recombines TRBV9 with TRBJ2-3; 8 bases map to TRBD2. CDR1 is SGDLS and CDR2 is YYNGEE in the germline V gene. V was clipped by 0 bases and J by 5 bases; unmatched bases: 8. The CDR3 extends over 16 amino acids. The CDR3 spells CASSVVEAGEEDTQYF. CDR3 nucleotide sequence: TGTGCCAGCAGCGTAGTAGAAGCGGGGGAGGAAGATACGCAGTATTTT.

The rearrangement joins TRBV30 to TRBJ1-3; 9 bases align to TRBD1. This CDR3 contains 15 residues. V was clipped by 1 base and J by 2 bases; unmatched bases: 3. The germline V gene encodes CDR1 GTSNPN and CDR2 SVGIG (reference sequence). CDR3 sequence (DNA): TGTGCCTGGAGTGCCGACAGGGGGACTGGAAACACCATATATTTT. Amino acids: CAWSADRGTGNTIYF.

J is TRBJ2-1 and V is TRBV28, with 13 bases identical to TRBD2. Germline V gene data show CDR1 as MDHEN and CDR2 as SYDVKM. The CDR3 contains 15 residues. V lost 3 bases and J lost 6; bases outside the gene matches: 2. CDR3 protein: CASSLRLAGGNEQFF. The CDR3 DNA reads as TGTGCCAGCAGTTTGCGACTAGCGGGGGGCAATGAGCAGTTCTTC.

The genes are TRBV7-2 and TRBJ1-2, with D possibly matching TRBD1 (6 bases). CDR1 and CDR2 (germline): SGHTA, FQGNSA. The CDR3 length is 13 residues. V was clipped by 3 bases and J by 5 bases, with 10 bases between them. Written as DNA, the CDR3 is TGTGCCAGCAGCTTGGACAGCAAGTATGGCTACACCTTC. Translation gives CASSLDSKYGYTF. Based on the CDR3 plus reference TRBV7-2 and TRBJ1-2, the full variable domain is GAGVSQSPSNKVTEKGKDVELRCDPISGHTALYWYRQSLGQGLEFLIYFQGNSAPDKSGLPSDRFSAERTGGSVSTLTIQRTQQEDSAVYLCASSLDSKYGYTFGSGTRLTVV.

The chain uses TRBV9 and TRBJ1-2; 10 nucleotides align to TRBD1. Germline trimming cut 0 bases from V and 8 bases from J; bases unmatched to any gene: 4. The CDR3 has 14 amino acids. Looked up from germline, CDR1 is SGDLS and CDR2 is YYNGEE. CDR3 coding DNA: TGTGCCAGCAGCGTAGGACAGGGGGCTGGAGGCTACACCTTC. It codes for CASSVGQGAGGYTF.

The chain joins TRBV7-9 to TRBJ2-1, with 9 bases that match TRBD2. V lost 4 bases and J lost 7; bases outside the gene matches: 11. The germline gives CDR1 SEHNR, CDR2 FQNEAQ (reference sequence). CDR3 length: 16 amino acids. The CDR3, as DNA: TGTGCCAGCAGCTATGCGAGCAGCGGGGGGATTAATGAGCAGTTCTTC. Translated, it gives CASSYASSGGINEQFF.

The chain recombines TRBV27 with TRBJ1-1, with D maybe TRBD1 (5 bases). The CDR3 is 11 residues long. Germline CDR1 and CDR2: MNHEY and SMNVEV (reference sequence). Trimming pared 6 bases from V and 10 bases from J, leaving 12 bases between. The CDR3 spells CASRGTWGAFF. The CDR3 DNA sequence: TGTGCCAGCAGGGGGACCTGGGGAGCTTTCTTT.

This chain links TRBV28 with TRBJ2-7, with TRBD1 matching over 7 bases. The V gene's germline CDR1 is MDHEN and CDR2 SYDVKM. The CDR3 consists of 14 residues. Losses at the gene ends were 6 bases for V and 7 bases for J; bases not matched to a gene: 12. DNA of the CDR3: TGTGCCAGCAGGGGGCGGACAGGTCTAAGGGAGCAGTACTTC. As protein: CASRGRTGLREQYF.

V usage is TRBV27 and J usage is TRBJ1-1, with a tentative D call TRBD1 (6 bases). With 8 bases removed from V and 0 bases from J, the gap between germline ends came to 13 bases. Germline CDR1 MNHEY, CDR2 SMNVEV (reference sequence). This CDR3 contains 14 residues. CDR3 bases: TGTGCCAGCGGATTACAGGGCGTGAACACTGAAGCTTTCTTT. Its translation is CASGLQGVNTEAFF.

CDR3 in DNA: TGTGCCAGCAGAACTCTGAGGACCGGACTGAACTCTGGAAACACCATATATTTT. Encoded protein: CASRTLRTGLNSGNTIYF. The chain has TRBV11-2 and TRBJ1-3, with D hard to call. The length of the CDR3 is 18 residues. In germline, CDR1 is SGHAT, CDR2 FQNNGV. The germline V and J ends were trimmed by 6 bases and 0 bases, with 21 bases remaining between them.

The V gene is TRBV6-1, the J gene TRBJ1-3; D gene uncertain. Germline V gene lookup returns CDR1 MNHNS and CDR2 SASEGT. The CDR3 consists of 15 residues. V was trimmed by 3 bases and J by 0 bases, leaving 9 bases between them. In nucleotides, the CDR3 is TGTGCCAGCAGTGAGGTAGGAAGCTCTGGAAACACCATATATTTT. Translated: CASSEVGSSGNTIYF.

The chain has TRBV19 and TRBJ1-5; 8 bases are shared with TRBD1. Looked up from germline, CDR1 is LNHDA and CDR2 is SQIVND (reference sequence). Germline trimming cut 0 bases from V and 3 bases from J; bases unmatched to any gene: 4. There are 16 residues in the CDR3. In nucleotides, the CDR3 is TGTGCCAGTAGTATAGATTACAGGGGGAACAATCAGCCCCAGCATTTT. Translating gives CASSIDYRGNNQPQHF.

The sample holds one count of this clone. The J gene is TRBJ1-1, the V gene TRBV14; D might be TRBD1 (5 bases). Trimming took 4 bases from V and 4 from J, leaving 19 bases between them. Germline V gene sequence: CDR1 SGHDN, CDR2 FVKESK. The CDR3 extends over 16 amino acids. The CDR3 nucleotides read TGTGCCAGCAGCCTAGCACTGACGGGGCGGCCCACTGAAGCTTTCTTT. Translated: CASSLALTGRPTEAFF.

V gene TRBV19 combines with J gene TRBJ1-5; possible D gene TRBD1, 6 bases. Trimming shortened V by 3 bases and J by 9 bases, and 12 bases separated the two germline ends. Germline CDR1 and CDR2: LNHDA and SQIVND (reference sequence). CDR3 length: 13 amino acids. The CDR3 loop is CASSISGVRPQHF. CDR3 DNA: TGTGCCAGTAGTATTTCAGGGGTGCGGCCCCAGCATTTT. The complete variable domain, with remaining parts taken from reference TRBV19 and TRBJ1-5, reads DGGITQSPKYLFRKEGQNVTLSCEQNLNHDAMYWYRQDPGQGLRLIYYSQIVNDFQKGDIAEGYSVSREKKESFPLTVTSAQKNPTAFYLCASSISGVRPQHFGDGTRLSIL.

The table lists this clone with a count of one. The chain is built from TRBV11-2 and TRBJ2-7; no clear D gene. The CDR3 runs to 15 residues. The germline V gene has CDR1 SGHAT and CDR2 FQNNGV. V lost 1 base and J lost 3, with 13 bases in between. This chain's CDR3 is CASSLASIVFYEQYF. DNA for the CDR3: TGTGCCAGCAGCTTAGCGTCGATCGTATTCTACGAGCAGTACTTC.

This rearrangement joins TRBV28 to TRBJ1-2; D not certain. Germline V gene sequence: CDR1 MDHEN, CDR2 SYDVKM. The CDR3 contains 15 residues. V dropped 4 bases and J dropped 4 bases, with 16 bases sitting between them. CDR3 loop: CASSYGLSDGYGYTF. The CDR3, as DNA: TGTGCCAGCAGTTACGGTTTGAGTGACGGCTATGGCTACACCTTC.

The rearrangement links TRBV5-1 to TRBJ1-4; D gene uncertain. The germline CDR1 and CDR2 sequences are SGHRS and YFSETQ. V lost 5 bases to trimming and J lost 2 bases, with 13 bases between them. This CDR3 is built from 15 residues. The CDR3 is CASRLGVGTNEKLFF. The DNA of the CDR3 is TGCGCCAGCAGGCTCGGGGTGGGCACTAATGAAAAACTGTTTTTT.

The chain joins TRBV7-9 to TRBJ1-4, with D hard to call. V was pared by 1 base and J by 6 bases, with 9 bases between. The CDR3 spans 14 residues. The germline CDR1 and CDR2 sequences are SEHNR and FQNEAQ (reference sequence). The CDR3 sequence: CASSLGTADEKLFF. The DNA for the CDR3 is TGTGCCAGCAGCTTAGGTACAGCGGATGAAAAACTGTTTTTT.

The chain is built from TRBV28 and TRBJ1-2; 7 bases line up with TRBD1. The CDR3 has 12 amino acids. Germline CDR1 reads MDHEN; CDR2 reads SYDVKM. V gave up 4 bases and J gave up 4 bases; unmatched junction bases: 0. CDR3 bases: TGTGCCAGCAGTTACAGGGGCTATGGCTACACCTTC. The encoded protein is CASSYRGYGYTF.

V and J are TRBV5-4 and TRBJ2-7; a weak D match, TRBD2 (6 bases). The CDR3 has 13 residues. V was clipped by 4 bases and J by 7 bases, with 15 bases between them. Looked up from germline, CDR1 is SGHNT and CDR2 is YYREEE (reference sequence). The CDR3 nucleotides read TGTGCCAGCAGCCCCGGGAGCCTGGGGGAGCAGTACTTC. It codes for CASSPGSLGEQYF.

This chain uses TRBV7-3 with TRBJ1-1, with TRBD1 matching over 8 bases. The ends lost 3 bases at V and 6 bases at J; junction bases unmatched: 9. The CDR3 has 15 amino acids. From germline, CDR1 is SGHTA and CDR2 FQGTGA. CDR3 bases: TGTGCCAGCAGCTTTCTCACAGGGGGGTTTTCTGAAGCTTTCTTT. As protein: CASSFLTGGFSEAFF.

In its sample, this clone was seen a few times. The chain employs TRBV27 and TRBJ1-1, with no clear D. The germline V gene encodes CDR1 MNHEY and CDR2 SMNVEV (reference sequence). Trimming removed 4 bases at V and 0 bases at J, with 12 bases between. CDR3 length equals 15 residues. The CDR3 nucleotides are TGTGCCAGCAGTTCCGAGAGGGCCTTGAACACTGAAGCTTTCTTT. Its protein product is CASSSERALNTEAFF.

The table lists this clone with a count of one. The J gene is TRBJ2-1, the V gene TRBV9; D possibly corresponds to TRBD1 (7 bases). V was cut by 4 bases and J by 8 bases, with 22 bases left in between. This CDR3 has 16 residues. CDR1 and CDR2 (germline): SGDLS, YYNGEE. CDR3: CASSPFGGGAKDEQFF. CDR3 sequence (DNA): TGTGCCAGCAGCCCCTTCGGAGGGGGCGCTAAGGATGAGCAGTTCTTC.

This clone is a singleton in its sample. The chain couples TRBV4-1 to TRBJ2-7; D is possibly TRBD2 (6 bases). The CDR3 is 16 residues long. Per germline, CDR1 MGHRA and CDR2 YSYEKL. V lost 4 bases, J lost 7 bases, and 23 bases lay in between. CDR3 residues: CASSLTRHIKGTEQYF. The CDR3 DNA follows: TGCGCCAGCAGCCTTACCCGACATATCAAGGGGACTGAGCAGTACTTC.

The chain carries TRBV6-5 and TRBJ1-1, with D maybe TRBD1 (5 bases). This CDR3 contains 12 residues. Germline V lookup: CDR1 MNHEY, CDR2 SVGAGI. The V gene lost 6 bases and the J gene lost 11 bases, with 16 bases spanning the gap. CDR3 residues: CASSYKGTDAFF. Here the CDR3 DNA reads TGTGCCAGCAGCTACAAAGGGACGGACGCTTTCTTT.

This rearrangement joins TRBV11-2 to TRBJ1-6; 7 bases map to TRBD1. CDR3 size: 15 residues. CDR1 and CDR2 from the germline V gene are SGHAT and FQNNGV. V gave up 0 bases and J gave up 5 bases; unmatched junction bases: 1. DNA of the CDR3: TGTGCCAGCAGCTTAGAGGGACAGAATAATTCACCCCTCCACTTT. Protein sequence: CASSLEGQNNSPLHF.

The V call is TRBV7-3, the J call TRBJ2-5; D remains unclear. Germline assignment: CDR1 SGHTA and CDR2 FQGTGA. CDR3 length: 15 amino acids. V was shortened by 0 bases and J by 7 bases, with 15 bases between the two germline ends. The DNA for the CDR3 is TGTGCCAGCAGCTTAACAGGATCCGCTTCGACGACCCAGTACTTC. This codes for CASSLTGSASTTQYF.